The 2 T cell receptor beta chains in this list originate from one sample, sequenced in a study of T cells in Graves' hyperthyroidism and ophthalmopathy. The TCR beta CDR3 regions underwent amplification using RNA transcripts as the source. The primer set for the first-round RT-PCR of the TCR CDR3 was HTBI. TCRdb re-derived calls from the multiplex PCR reads in MiXCR, one entry per CDR3 protein. The sample records roughly 290,000 distinct CDR3 sequences, roughly 15% being singletons. Sequencing used blood. These receptors all come from a woman under 40 with Graves' hyperthyroidism that later progressed to Graves' ophthalmopathy.

This chain joins TRBV5-6 and TRBJ2-2; the D is unclear. V dropped 6 bases and J dropped 5 bases, with 14 bases sitting between them. Germline-derived CDR1 and CDR2 are SGHDT and YYEEEE. The CDR3 has 14 residues. The CDR3 DNA reads as TGTGCCAGCATCCAAGCCACGGGTACCGGGGAGCTGTTTTTT. It yields the protein CASIQATGTGELFF. The variable domain in full, completed from reference TRBV5-6 and TRBJ2-2, reads DAGVTQSPTHLIKTRGQQVTLRCSPKSGHDTVSWYQQALGQGPQFIFQYYEEEERQRGNFPDRFSGHQFPNYSSELNVNALLLGDSALYLCASIQATGTGELFFGEGSRLTVL.

This clonotype was found many times. The rearrangement joins TRBV12-3 or TRBV12-4 to TRBJ2-3; D gene ambiguous. This CDR3 comprises 14 residues. V was clipped by 7 bases and J by 6 bases, with 17 bases between them. The CDR3 region is CASKSPAAMDTQYF. CDR3 nucleotides: TGTGCCAGCAAAAGTCCGGCCGCAATGGATACGCAGTATTTT.